This T cell receptor (beta chain) was identified in a study of blood T cell repertoires in COVID-19. Study details: COVID-19 samples from acute and convalescent phases originated in the United States, Italy and Spain.

Note on this clone: A read error may produce the germline difference seen at one junction end.

Germline-derived CDR1 and CDR2 are MNHNS and SASEGT. This CDR3 spans 14 amino acids. Original methodology: Estimation of nucleated cell counts relied on the amplification of reference gene primers. The data were produced by immunoSEQ multiplex PCR, yet TCRdb's version contains in-frame clones alone and is incomplete. V, J and clone size are those of that table, while D and trimming were read from the DNA. The sample has roughly 280,000 clones; 87% are singletons. This chain joins TRBV6-1 and TRBJ2-1, with no clear D. This TCR came from a woman aged 50 to 60 who had recovered from COVID-19. The source material was peripheral blood. The CDR3 DNA is TGTGCCAGCAGCGAAGGGCAGTTTATGGATGAGCAGTTCTTC. Its translation: CASSEGQFMDEQFF.